This entry is about one TCR beta chain. TCRbeta library preparation incorporated unique molecular identifiers. TCRdb reprocessed the PCR reads via MiXCR and lists one record per CDR3 protein. The repertoire includes some 350,000 distinct CDR3 sequences, about a tenth of them detected once, and around 2.3% sits in the top ten. The data derive from a study of T-cell reconstitution after alpha-beta-depleted transplantation in children. J lost 4 bases, V lost 11 bases, and 10 bases had no gene match. Germline values: CDR1 MNHNS, CDR2 SASEGT. CDR3 size: 15 residues. The starting material was PBMCs from the stem cell graft donor, obtained from the stem cell graft. The receptor's source is a human donor who donated a stem cell graft to a child with acute lymphoblastic leukemia. The V call is TRBV6-1, the J call TRBJ2-7, with 14 bases lining up with TRBD2. CDR3 sequence (DNA): TGTGCCGGGACGACTAGCGGGAGGGCCTTTTACGAGCAGTACTTC. Its protein product is CAGTTSGRAFYEQYF.